This T cell receptor (beta chain) derives from a study of blood T cell repertoires in COVID-19. About the research overall: Collection of acute and convalescent COVID-19 samples took place in the United States, Italy and Spain. PBMCs, B-cell-depleted T cells, or T cells were the source of the cDNA or gDNA that made up the material.

All enrollees were about 18 to 90 years old and from 20 to 25 US areas. Sequencing used immunoSEQ multiplex PCR; TCRdb keeps in-frame clones, though not all of them. The table has some 300,000 clones, around nine tenths seen once; the top ten hold less than 2%. The CDR3 sequence is 13 residues long. Germline V gene data show CDR1 as SGHAT and CDR2 as FQNNGV. V was clipped by 5 bases and J by 5 bases, with 12 bases between them. The specimen was PBMCs or T cells enriched from blood (not recorded which). The clonotype comes from a woman aged 40 to 50 who had recovered from COVID-19. This chain connects TRBV11-2 to TRBJ2-5; D is unclear. The CDR3 spells CASSPPARETQYF. CDR3 sequence (DNA): TGTGCCAGCAGCCCCCCGGCCAGGGAGACCCAGTACTTC.